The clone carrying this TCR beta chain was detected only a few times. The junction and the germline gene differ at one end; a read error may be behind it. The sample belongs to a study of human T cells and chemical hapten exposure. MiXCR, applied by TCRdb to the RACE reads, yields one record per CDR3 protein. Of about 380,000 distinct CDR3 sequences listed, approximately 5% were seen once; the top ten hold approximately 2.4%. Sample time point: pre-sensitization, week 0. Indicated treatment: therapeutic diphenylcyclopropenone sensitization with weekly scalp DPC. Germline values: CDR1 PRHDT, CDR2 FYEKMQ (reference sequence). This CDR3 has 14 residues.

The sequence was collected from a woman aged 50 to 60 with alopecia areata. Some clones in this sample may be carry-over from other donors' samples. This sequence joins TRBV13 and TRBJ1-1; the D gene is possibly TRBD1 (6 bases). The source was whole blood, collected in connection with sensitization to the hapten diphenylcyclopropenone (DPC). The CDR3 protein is CASSLGQGNSEAFF. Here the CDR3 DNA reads TGTGCCAGCAGCTTAGGCCAGGGGAACTCTGAAGCTTTCTTT. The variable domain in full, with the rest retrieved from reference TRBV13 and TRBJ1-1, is AAGVIQSPRHLIKEKRETATLKCYPIPRHDTVYWYQQGPGQDPQFLISFYEKMQSDKGSIPDRFSAQQFSDYHSELNMSSLELGDSALYFCASSLGQGNSEAFFGQGTRLTVV.